Listed here are 21 T cell receptor beta chains from one sample, sequenced in a study of memory CD4+ T cells and cytomegalovirus serostatus. Data came from immunoSEQ multiplex PCR; TCRdb stores just in-frame clones and leaves some out. The repertoire has about 52,000 clones, around 80% of them found once; the top ten carry 1.5% to 2.5%. The sort gate was single viable CD3+CD4+CD8-CD45RO+ cells for memory CD4+ T cells. Sample: memory CD4+ T cells from blood. The receptors were gathered from an adult in good health and CMV-seropositive.

This chain links TRBV2 with TRBJ2-1, with D possibly matching TRBD2 (7 bases). This CDR3 spans 13 amino acids. Germline V gene sequence: CDR1 SNHLY, CDR2 FYNNEI. Deletions cut 7 bases from V and 15 bases from J, with 22 bases between. The CDR3 DNA follows: TGTGCCAGCACGCCCGCAGGGGACTACCCCTGGTTCTTC. This gives the protein CASTPAGDYPWFF. Variable domain in full (rest from reference TRBV2 and TRBJ2-1): EPEVTQTPSHQVTQMGQEVILRCVPISNHLYFYWYRQILGQKVEFLVSFYNNEISEKSEIFDDQFSVERPDGSNFTLKIRSTKLEDSAMYFCASTPAGDYPWFFGPGTRLTVL.

The chain recombines TRBV6-1 with TRBJ2-1; D is undetermined. The CDR3 consists of 16 residues. Between the trimmed V and J ends, which lost 2 bases and 5 bases, there was a span of 16 bases. Germline V gene sequence: CDR1 MNHNS, CDR2 SASEGT. The DNA for the CDR3 is TGTGCCAGCAGTGAAAACAAAGTCGGACGGAACAATGAGCAGTTCTTC. Translating it yields CASSENKVGRNNEQFF.

The rearrangement uses TRBV6-5 and TRBJ2-7, with 7 bases that match TRBD2. Germline CDR1 and CDR2: MNHEY and SVGAGI. J was trimmed by 8 bases and V by 4 bases; bases with no gene match: 8. The CDR3 totals 13 residues. In nucleotides, the CDR3 is TGTGCCAGCAGTTCCGGACTAGAGTATCAGCAGTACTTC. Translating it yields CASSSGLEYQQYF.

The rearrangement links TRBV11-2 to TRBJ2-7; TRBD1 might be the D (6 bases). Trimming took off 0 bases at V and 13 bases at J, with 10 bases between the two ends. This CDR3 region has 11 residues. Germline values: CDR1 SGHAT, CDR2 FQNNGV. The CDR3 is CASSLDRDTYF. For the CDR3, the DNA is TGTGCCAGCAGCTTAGATAGGGACACCTACTTC.

The chain is built from TRBV5-4 and TRBJ2-1; D not certain. The CDR3 extends over 15 amino acids. The ends were cut back, 3 bases at V and 0 bases at J, with 10 bases in the middle. The V gene's germline CDR1 is SGHNT and CDR2 YYREEE (reference sequence). The CDR3 DNA is TGTGCCAGCAGCTCTTTGGCGAGCTCCTACAATGAGCAGTTCTTC. This gives the protein CASSSLASSYNEQFF.

The chain has TRBV29-1 and TRBJ1-5; D uncertain. Germline V gives CDR1 SQVTM, CDR2 ANQGSEA. This CDR3 has 12 residues. Trimming cost V 4 bases and J 5 bases, with 9 bases left between them. The CDR3 bases are TGCAGCGTTGGTATTGGAGATCAGCCCCAGCATTTT. Encoded protein: CSVGIGDQPQHF.

The chain joins TRBV5-4 to TRBJ2-7; D gene ambiguous. The CDR3 runs 14 residues. Trimming removed 4 bases from V and 0 bases from J, with 11 bases in between. Germline values: CDR1 SGHNT, CDR2 YYREEE (reference sequence). The CDR3 region has the DNA TGTGCCAGCAGCGTTAGCACAGCCTCCTACGAGCAGTACTTC. Protein product: CASSVSTASYEQYF.

This chain links TRBV5-4 with TRBJ1-2; TRBD1 matches 7 bases. Germline-derived CDR1 and CDR2 are SGHNT and YYREEE (reference sequence). The CDR3 runs to 14 residues. The V and J ends lost 0 bases and 6 bases, in that order; junction bases with no gene match: 5. DNA for the CDR3: TGTGCCAGCAGCTTGGTAGAGGGGGCAGATGGCTACACCTTC. Encoded protein: CASSLVEGADGYTF.

V and J are TRBV19 and TRBJ1-4, with a weak D call TRBD1 (6 bases). The CDR3 is made up of 16 amino acids. Trimming pared 9 bases from V and 2 bases from J, leaving 19 bases between. Germline CDR1 reads LNHDA; CDR2 reads SQIVND (reference sequence). The CDR3 loop is CASRDGRRGTNEKLFF. The CDR3 DNA reads as TGTGCCAGCCGGGACGGTCGCAGGGGCACTAATGAAAAACTGTTTTTT. The variable domain in full, with the rest retrieved from reference TRBV19 and TRBJ1-4, is DGGITQSPKYLFRKEGQNVTLSCEQNLNHDAMYWYRQDPGQGLRLIYYSQIVNDFQKGDIAEGYSVSREKKESFPLTVTSAQKNPTAFYLCASRDGRRGTNEKLFFGSGTQLSVL.

In this sample, this clone turned up once. Relative to the germline gene, one junction end is altered; a read error may explain this. J is TRBJ2-1 and V is TRBV7-9, with 10 bases aligning to TRBD2. The length of the CDR3 is 15 residues. Germline loops: CDR1 SEHNR, CDR2 FQNEAQ (reference sequence). The CDR3 DNA reads as TGTGCCAGCAGCCTAGCGGGAGTAGACTCCGGTGAGCAGTTCTTC. It codes for CASSLAGVDSGEQFF.

The V gene is TRBV29-1, the J gene TRBJ1-1; no clear D gene. The CDR3 covers 13 residues. The germline CDR1 and CDR2 sequences are SQVTM and ANQGSEA. V was trimmed by 1 base and J by 4 bases, leaving 10 bases between them. For the CDR3, the DNA is TGCAGCGTTGAAGGGAAACAGTTCACTGAAGCTTTCTTT. This codes for CSVEGKQFTEAFF.

The chain uses TRBV19 and TRBJ2-7; D call uncertain. This CDR3 is 14 amino acids long. The V gene lost 6 bases and the J gene lost 4 bases, with 16 bases spanning the gap. Germline CDR1 is LNHDA and CDR2 is SQIVND (reference sequence). The CDR3 reads CASSEGSTAYEQYF. In DNA, the CDR3 is TGTGCCAGTAGCGAAGGCAGTACGGCATACGAGCAGTACTTC.

The chain links TRBV27 to TRBJ1-5; D gene unclear. V was cut by 4 bases and J by 0 bases, with 16 bases left in between. Germline loops: CDR1 MNHEY, CDR2 SMNVEV (reference sequence). The CDR3 is made up of 17 amino acids. The CDR3 spells CASSSSASSTSNQPQHF. The CDR3 coding sequence is TGTGCCAGCAGTTCCTCTGCCAGTTCAACTAGCAATCAGCCCCAGCATTTT.

This clone has just a few counts. The chain joins TRBV7-2 to TRBJ1-6; the D is unclear. Germline values: CDR1 SGHTA, CDR2 FQGNSA. This CDR3 has 14 amino acids. Trimming shortened V by 1 base and J by 11 bases, and 12 bases separated the two germline ends. The CDR3 region has the DNA TGTGCCAGCAGCTTAGTAGGGATCGTAGCACCCCTCCACTTT. Translated, it gives CASSLVGIVAPLHF.

This chain joins TRBV14 and TRBJ2-3, with no clear D. Germline V gene data show CDR1 as SGHDN and CDR2 as FVKESK. Trimming cost V 6 bases and J 4 bases, with 14 bases left between them. The CDR3 contains 14 residues. The CDR3 loop reads CASRSLGAPDTQYF. CDR3 coding DNA: TGTGCCAGCAGATCCTTAGGCGCACCAGATACGCAGTATTTT.

The V and J genes are TRBV6-5 and TRBJ1-2, with D unresolved. Germline lookup yields CDR1 MNHEY and CDR2 SVGAGI. V was trimmed by 7 bases and J by 4 bases, leaving 16 bases between them. The CDR3 consists of 14 residues. The CDR3 DNA reads as TGTGCCAGCACCCCTTTCTCGGGCTCCTATGGCTACACCTTC. Its translation is CASTPFSGSYGYTF.

The gene calls are TRBV28 and TRBJ1-1; D may be TRBD1 (5 bases). The CDR3 covers 14 residues. Per the germline V gene, CDR1 is MDHEN and CDR2 is SYDVKM. Trimming removed 8 bases at V and 1 base at J, with 14 bases between. The CDR3 loop is CASYDYRGNTEAFF. In DNA form, the CDR3 reads TGTGCCAGCTATGATTATAGGGGGAACACTGAAGCTTTCTTT.

V gene TRBV4-3 combines with J gene TRBJ2-3; 7 positions match TRBD1. CDR1 is LGHNA and CDR2 is YSLEER in the germline V gene. Trimming removed 2 bases from V and 2 bases from J; junction bases left unmatched: 4. This CDR3 spans 15 amino acids. The CDR3 protein is CASSQTGVSTDTQYF. Written as DNA, the CDR3 is TGCGCCAGCAGCCAAACAGGGGTCTCCACAGATACGCAGTATTTT.

V and J are TRBV7-7 and TRBJ1-3, with D hard to call. The CDR3 runs to 13 residues. The germline V gene has CDR1 SSHAT and CDR2 FNYEAQ (reference sequence). V lost 4 bases and J 4 bases, leaving 8 bases between the germline ends. CDR3 protein: CASSSGLGNTIYF. CDR3 in DNA: TGTGCCAGCAGCTCAGGACTAGGAAACACCATATATTTT.

J is TRBJ2-5 and V is TRBV7-9; 13 nucleotides line up with TRBD2. Losses at the gene ends were 5 bases for V and 4 bases for J; bases not matched to a gene: 13. Per germline, CDR1 SEHNR and CDR2 FQNEAQ (reference sequence). The CDR3 loop spans 18 amino acids. CDR3 residues: CASSPGTSGAPILETQYF. The CDR3 DNA reads as TGTGCCAGCAGCCCAGGGACTAGCGGGGCGCCGATATTAGAGACCCAGTACTTC.

This clone showed up just once. As DNA, the CDR3 is TGTGCCAGTAGAGTCCAGGGGACTTACTCTGGAAACACCATATATTTT. Translating gives CASRVQGTYSGNTIYF. The chain is built from TRBV28 and TRBJ1-3, with a weak D call TRBD1 (6 bases). The V end lost 9 bases, the J end lost 0 bases, and 18 bases lay between the germline ends. The germline V gene encodes CDR1 MDHEN and CDR2 SYDVKM. CDR3 size: 16 residues. Supplemented by reference TRBV28 and TRBJ1-3, the full variable domain reads DVKVTQSSRYLVKRTGEKVFLECVQDMDHENMFWYRQDPGLGLRLIYFSYDVKMKEKGDIPEGYSVSREKKERFSLILESASTNQTSMYLCASRVQGTYSGNTIYFGEGSWLTVV.